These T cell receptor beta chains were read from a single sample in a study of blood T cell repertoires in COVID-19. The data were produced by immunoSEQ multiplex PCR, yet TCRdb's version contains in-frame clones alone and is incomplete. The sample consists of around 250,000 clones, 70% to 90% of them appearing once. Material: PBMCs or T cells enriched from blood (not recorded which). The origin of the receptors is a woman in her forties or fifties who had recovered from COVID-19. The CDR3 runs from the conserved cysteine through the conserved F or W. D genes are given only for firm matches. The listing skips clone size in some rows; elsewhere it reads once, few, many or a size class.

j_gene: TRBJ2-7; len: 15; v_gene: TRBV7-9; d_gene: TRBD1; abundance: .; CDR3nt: TGTGCCAGCAGCGCCGCCGGGACAGGGGCCGGTGAACAGTACTTC; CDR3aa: CASSAAGTGAGEQYF
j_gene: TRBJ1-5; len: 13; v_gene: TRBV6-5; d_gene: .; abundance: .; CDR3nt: TGTGCCAGCAGTTACTCGCGTATCCAGCCCCAGCATTTT; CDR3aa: CASSYSRIQPQHF
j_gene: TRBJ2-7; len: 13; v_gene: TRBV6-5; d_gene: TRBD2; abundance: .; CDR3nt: TGTGCCAGCAGAGACTTCTTGGGGGGGGAGCAGTACTTC; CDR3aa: CASRDFLGGEQYF
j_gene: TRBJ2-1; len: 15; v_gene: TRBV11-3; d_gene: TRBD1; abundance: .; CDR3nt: TGTGCCAGCAGCGCCATAGCCAGGGGGAAGGATGAGCAGTTCTTC; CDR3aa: CASSAIARGKDEQFF
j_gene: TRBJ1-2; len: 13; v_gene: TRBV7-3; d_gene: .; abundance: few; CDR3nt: TGTGCCAGCAGCCCTGACAGAAACTATGGCTACACCTTC; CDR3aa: CASSPDRNYGYTF
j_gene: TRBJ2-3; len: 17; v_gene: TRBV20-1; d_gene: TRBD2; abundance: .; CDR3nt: TGCAGTGCTAGTGAACCGGGACTAGCGGGATTCACAGATACGCAGTATTTT; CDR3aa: CSASEPGLAGFTDTQYF
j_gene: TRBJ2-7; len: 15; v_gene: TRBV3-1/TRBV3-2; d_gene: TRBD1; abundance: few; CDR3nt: TGTGCCAGCAGCCAAGATACAGGGGCAGTATACGAGCAGTACTTC; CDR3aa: CASSQDTGAVYEQYF
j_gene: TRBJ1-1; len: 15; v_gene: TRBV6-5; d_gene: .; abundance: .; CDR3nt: TGTGCCAGCAGCCTCCTCAGACAGGCGAACACTGAAGCTTTCTTT; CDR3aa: CASSLLRQANTEAFF
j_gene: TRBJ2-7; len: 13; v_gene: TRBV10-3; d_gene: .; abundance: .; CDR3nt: TGTGCCATCACCCCTTCGAGGAACTACGAGCAGTACTTC; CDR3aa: CAITPSRNYEQYF
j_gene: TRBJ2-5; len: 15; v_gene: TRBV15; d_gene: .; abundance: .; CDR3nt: TGTGCCACCAGCAGAGATCTACAGACAAAAGAGACCCAGTACTTC; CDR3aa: CATSRDLQTKETQYF
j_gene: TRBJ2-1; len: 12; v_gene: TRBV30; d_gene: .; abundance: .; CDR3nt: TGTGCCTGGAGTGGAGCCTACAATGAGCAGTTCTTC; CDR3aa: CAWSGAYNEQFF
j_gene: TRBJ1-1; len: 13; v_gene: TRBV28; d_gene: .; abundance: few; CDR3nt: TGTGCCAGCAGTCACGCTATCGTCCCTGAAGCTTTCTTT; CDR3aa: CASSHAIVPEAFF
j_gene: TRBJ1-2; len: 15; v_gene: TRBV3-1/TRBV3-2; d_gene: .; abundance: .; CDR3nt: TGTGCCAGCAGGGGTTGGGCAGGACTGGAGCGTGGCTACACCTTC; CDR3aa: CASRGWAGLERGYTF
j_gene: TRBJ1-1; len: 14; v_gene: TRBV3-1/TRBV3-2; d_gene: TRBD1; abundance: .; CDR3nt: TGTGCCAGCAGCTGGGGACAGGGGAACACTGAAGCTTTCTTT; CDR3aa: CASSWGQGNTEAFF
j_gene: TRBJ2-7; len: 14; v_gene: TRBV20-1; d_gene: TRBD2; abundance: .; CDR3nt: TGCAGTGCTAGTTTGGGCGGGAGTCGGGACGAGCAGTACTTC; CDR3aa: CSASLGGSRDEQYF
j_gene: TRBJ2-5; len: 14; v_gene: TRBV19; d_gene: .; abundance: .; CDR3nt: TGTGCCAGTAACCACGGACAGCCACAAGAGACCCAGTACTTC; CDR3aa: CASNHGQPQETQYF
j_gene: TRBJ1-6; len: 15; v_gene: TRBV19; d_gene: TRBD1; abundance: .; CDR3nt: TGTGCCAGTACCGCCGGACAGGGGCCTAATTCACCCCTCCACTTT; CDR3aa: CASTAGQGPNSPLHF
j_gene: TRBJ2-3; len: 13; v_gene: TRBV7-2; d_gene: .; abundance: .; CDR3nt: TGTGCCAGCAGCGGCAGGGGGGCAGATACGCAGTATTTT; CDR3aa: CASSGRGADTQYF
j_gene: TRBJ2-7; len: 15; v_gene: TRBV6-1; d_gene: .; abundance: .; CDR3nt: TGTGCCAGCAGTGAAAGGGCGGACTCCCCCTACGAGCAGTACTTC; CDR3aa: CASSERADSPYEQYF
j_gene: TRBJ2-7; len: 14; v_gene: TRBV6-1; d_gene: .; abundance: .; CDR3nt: TGTGCCAGCAGTGACCATGGGGCCACCTACGAGCAGTACTTC; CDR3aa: CASSDHGATYEQYF
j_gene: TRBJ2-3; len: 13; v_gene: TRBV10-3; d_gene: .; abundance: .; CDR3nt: TGTGCCATCAGTGGGACTACCGAAGATACGCAGTATTTT; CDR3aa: CAISGTTEDTQYF
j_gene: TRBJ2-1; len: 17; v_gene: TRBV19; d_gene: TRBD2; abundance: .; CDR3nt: TGTGCCAGTAGTCCGTTACCTAGCGGTTTCTCCTACAATGAGCAGTTCTTC; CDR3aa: CASSPLPSGFSYNEQFF
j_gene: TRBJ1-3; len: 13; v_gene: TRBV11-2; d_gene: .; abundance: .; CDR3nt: TGTGCCAGCAGCCCCGGGATTCGGGACACCATATATTTT; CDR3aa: CASSPGIRDTIYF
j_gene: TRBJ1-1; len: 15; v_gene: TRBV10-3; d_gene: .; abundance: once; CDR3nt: TGTGCCATCAGTGGAACCCAGGGAAGAGTCACTGAAGCTTTCTTT; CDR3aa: CAISGTQGRVTEAFF
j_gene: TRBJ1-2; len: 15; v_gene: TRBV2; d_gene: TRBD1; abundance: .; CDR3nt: TGTGCCAGCAGTCGTGACAGGGGAGGATCCTATGGCTACACCTTC; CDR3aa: CASSRDRGGSYGYTF
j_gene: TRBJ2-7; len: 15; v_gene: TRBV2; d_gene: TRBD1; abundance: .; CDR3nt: TGTGCCAGCAAGCACGACAGGGCTTTAAGGTACGAGCAGTACTTC; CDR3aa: CASKHDRALRYEQYF
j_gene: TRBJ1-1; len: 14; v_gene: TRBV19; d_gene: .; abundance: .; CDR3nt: TGTGCCAGTAGTATAGTTCCCGGGGACACTGAAGCTTTCTTT; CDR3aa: CASSIVPGDTEAFF
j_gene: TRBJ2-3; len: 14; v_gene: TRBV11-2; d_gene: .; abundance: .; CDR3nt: TGTGCCAGCAGCCTCCTCGTAAGCGCAGATACGCAGTATTTT; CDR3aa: CASSLLVSADTQYF
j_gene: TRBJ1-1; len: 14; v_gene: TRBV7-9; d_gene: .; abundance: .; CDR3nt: TGTGCCAGCAGCTTATCGACAATGAACACTGAAGCTTTCTTT; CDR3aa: CASSLSTMNTEAFF
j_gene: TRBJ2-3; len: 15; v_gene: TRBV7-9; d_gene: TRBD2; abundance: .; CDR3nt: TGTGCCAGCAGCTTAGCTAGCGGGGGCACAGATACGCAGTATTTT; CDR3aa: CASSLASGGTDTQYF
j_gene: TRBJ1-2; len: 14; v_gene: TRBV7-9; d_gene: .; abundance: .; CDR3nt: TGTGCCAGCAGCTTAGTTGGCCCGAACTATGGCTACACCTTC; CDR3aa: CASSLVGPNYGYTF
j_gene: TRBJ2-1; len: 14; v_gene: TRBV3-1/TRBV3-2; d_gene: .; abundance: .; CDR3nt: TGTGCCAGCAGCCAAGTTTATCAGTTCAATGAGCAGTTCTTC; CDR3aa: CASSQVYQFNEQFF
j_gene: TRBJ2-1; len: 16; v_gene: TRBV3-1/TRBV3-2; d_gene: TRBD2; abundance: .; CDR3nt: TGTGCCAGCAGCCAAGGAGGCGGGAGTACCAACAATGAGCAGTTCTTC; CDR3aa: CASSQGGGSTNNEQFF
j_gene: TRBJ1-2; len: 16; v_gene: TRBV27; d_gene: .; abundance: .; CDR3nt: TGTGCCAGCAGTTTATCAAATCCCCCTACTAACTATGGCTACACCTTC; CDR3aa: CASSLSNPPTNYGYTF
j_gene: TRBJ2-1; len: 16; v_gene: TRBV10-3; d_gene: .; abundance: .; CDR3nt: TGTGCCATCAGTGAGTCGACGGGAGTAGGTTTCAATGAGCAGTTCTTC; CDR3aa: CAISESTGVGFNEQFF
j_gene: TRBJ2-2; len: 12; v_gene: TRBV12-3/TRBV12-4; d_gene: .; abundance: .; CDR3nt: TGTGCCAGCAGTTGGGCTTTCGGGGAGCTGTTTTTT; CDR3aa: CASSWAFGELFF
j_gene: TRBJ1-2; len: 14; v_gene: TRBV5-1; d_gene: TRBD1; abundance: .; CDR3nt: TGCGCCAGCAGCGTTGGACAGGGCGGCTATGGCTACACCTTC; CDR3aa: CASSVGQGGYGYTF
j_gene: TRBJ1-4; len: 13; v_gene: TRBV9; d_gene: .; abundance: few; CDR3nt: TGTGCCAGCAGCCGCCGGGGGAGTGAAAAACTGTTTTTT; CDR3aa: CASSRRGSEKLFF
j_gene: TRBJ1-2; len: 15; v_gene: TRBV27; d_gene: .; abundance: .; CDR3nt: TGTGCCAGCAGTTCAACCCAGACAGGACGTTATGGCTACACCTTC; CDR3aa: CASSSTQTGRYGYTF
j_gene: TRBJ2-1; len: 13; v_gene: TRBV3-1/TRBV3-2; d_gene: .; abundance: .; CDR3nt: TGTGCCAGCAGCCAGGACTTGAACAATGAGCAGTTCTTC; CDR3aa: CASSQDLNNEQFF
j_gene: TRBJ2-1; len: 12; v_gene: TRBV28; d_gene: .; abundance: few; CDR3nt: TGTGCCAGCAGTCGCCGGGACAATGAGCAGTTCTTC; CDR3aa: CASSRRDNEQFF
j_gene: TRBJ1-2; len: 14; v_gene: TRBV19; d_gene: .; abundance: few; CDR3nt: TGTGCCAGTACTCTAGGAATCTGGAACTATGGCTACACCTTC; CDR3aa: CASTLGIWNYGYTF
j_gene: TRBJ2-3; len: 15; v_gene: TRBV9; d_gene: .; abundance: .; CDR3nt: TGTGCCAGCAGCGTACAAGGCGGGAGCACAGATACGCAGTATTTT; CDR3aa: CASSVQGGSTDTQYF
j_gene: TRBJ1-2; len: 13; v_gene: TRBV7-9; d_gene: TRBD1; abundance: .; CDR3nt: TGTGCCAGCAGCTCGGACAGGGGAGCGGGCTACACCTTC; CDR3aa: CASSSDRGAGYTF
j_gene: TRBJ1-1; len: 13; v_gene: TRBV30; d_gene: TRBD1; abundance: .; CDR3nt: TGTGCCTGGACCCTAAACAGGGGCGCTGAAGCTTTCTTT; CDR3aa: CAWTLNRGAEAFF
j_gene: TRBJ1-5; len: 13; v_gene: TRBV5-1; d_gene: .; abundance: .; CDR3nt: TGCGCCAGCAGCTCCCAGGGGTCGGAGCCCCAGCATTTT; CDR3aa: CASSSQGSEPQHF
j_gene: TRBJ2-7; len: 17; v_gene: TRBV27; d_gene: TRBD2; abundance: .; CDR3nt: TGTGCCAGCAGTTTACTTGGAGCTAGCGGGAGCTCCTACGAGCAGTACTTC; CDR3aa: CASSLLGASGSSYEQYF
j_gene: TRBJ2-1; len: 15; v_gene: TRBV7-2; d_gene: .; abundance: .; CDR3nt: TGTGCCAGCAGCTTGGCCTGGGGAGCCTACAATGAGCAGTTCTTC; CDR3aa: CASSLAWGAYNEQFF
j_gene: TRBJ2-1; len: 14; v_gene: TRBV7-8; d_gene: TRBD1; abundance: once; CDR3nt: TGTGCCAGCATGAACAGGGGGCGTAGGAATGAGCAGTTCTTC; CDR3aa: CASMNRGRRNEQFF
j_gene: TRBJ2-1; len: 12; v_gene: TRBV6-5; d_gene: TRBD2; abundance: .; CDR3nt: TGTGCCAGCAGTCTTAGCGGGAATGAGCAGTTCTTC; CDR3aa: CASSLSGNEQFF